Sequencing of this TCR beta chain was carried out in a study of shared clonotypes between healthy human individuals (dated by TCRdb to 2018 to 2021). Background for the entire study: Two women and a few men aged 18 to 49 years were included in the cohort. To estimate repertoire size and how much clonotype sharing occurs between individuals, the study deeply sequenced the blood TCR repertoires of about 5 healthy adults. To increase sequencing depth and limit assay-specific biases, different laboratories used diverse techniques to prepare libraries and sequence TCR repertoires. Per donor, leukapheresis produced somewhere between about 0.85 and 9.5 billion PBMCs. Paper-wide results and their limitations: The small number of donors limited the genetic and exposure-history diversity represented. Pairwise subsampling indicated that sequencing depth was expected to affect the degree of clonotype sharing among donors. Sampling was restricted to blood, and TCR repertoires in tissue are likely to differ from TCR repertoires in blood.

A word on this clone: The target of this receptor is not known. No base quality information exists; no much larger clone differs at one position.

The donors were healthy, HIV-negative adults with no recently reported acute infections or vaccinations. All donors were Caucasian adults living in Nashville, Tennessee, USA. For unsorted samples, some 90 million PBMCs were counted, and genomic DNA was extracted using the QIAamp DNA Blood Mini kit. Blood was obtained by leukapheresis, after which PBMCs were separated by Ficoll-Histopaque density gradient centrifugation and cryopreserved in liquid nitrogen vapor phase. The CDR3 holds 11 amino acids from the cysteine to the phenylalanine. Here the CDR3 DNA is all that survives: 33 bases in frame from base 1. Cut back by 7 bases and 8 bases, the V and J ends lie 8 bases apart. TCR CDR3 regions were amplified from genomic DNA by multiplex PCR using the deep immunoSEQ assay. For each cell subset, the extracted genomic DNA was distributed evenly across all wells of several immunoSEQ 96-well plates, and each plate served as one replicate. Each replicate PCR for unsorted PBMC received about 310 ng genomic DNA, equal to tens of thousands of T cell genomes. Genomic DNA from unsorted PBMC was sequenced over ten immunoSEQ deep assay plates. Purified libraries were measured with a Qubit 3.0 fluorometer, size-checked on a Bioanalyzer 2100, and measured again with the KAPA Library Quantification kit. Every immunoSEQ 96-well plate was sequenced on a dedicated single-read 150-cycle Illumina NextSeq 550 flow cell. Concerning the study's data processing: Because only junctional sequences without quality scores were contained in the immunoSEQ output, filtering matching that applied to full-length reads could not be performed. To assign V/J genes and CDR3, sequences were annotated against IMGT germline references using PyIR, a Python wrapper for IgBLAST v1.9. Reads were filtered out if the reads had weak V/J assignments (E-value above 1e-6), no CDR3, stop codons, out-of-frame junctions, or ambiguous translated residues. V3J clonotypes were defined as sequences sharing the same inferred V gene, J gene, and CDR3 amino acid sequence. Percentage overlap between repertoires was calculated by dividing the number of shared unique clonotypes by the size of the smaller repertoire. Richness of each repertoire was evaluated using RTK rarefaction, the Chao1 estimator, and Recon v2.1 estimates of unobserved clonotypes. The immuneACCESS repertoire file appears here via TCRdb, limited to in-frame rearrangements. These files lack a portion of the clones; in checked studies, under half of the deficit traces to unresolved V genes, and the cause of the others is not known. V, J and clone size reflect that table, while D and trimming were determined from the DNA. The sample yields approximately 470,000 clones; more than 65% were counted once. About an eighth of the sample is held by the ten biggest clonotypes.

Sequencing was carried out using PBMCs. This sequence originates from a middle-aged woman in good health. Some clones in this sample may be carry-over from other donors' samples. Recombination linked TRBV23-1 to TRBJ1-4; confidence is insufficient to name the D gene. TRBV23-1 counts as an open reading frame of uncertain function. The CDR3 protein is CASKVREKLFF. The DNA reads TGCGCCAGCAAAGTCCGCGAAAAACTGTTTTTT.